This T cell receptor (beta chain) was retrieved from a study of shared clonotypes between healthy human individuals. On the study more broadly: A couple of female and a few male donors aged 18 to 49 were enrolled. CD4 naive cells filled three plates per donor, CD4 memory three, CD8 naive two and CD8 memory one. Study results and caveats: Donor clonotype sharing was expected to depend on sequencing depth.

The CDR3 runs to 13 residues. From germline, CDR1 is KGHSH and CDR2 LQKENI. V dropped 4 bases and J dropped 4; count of bases not matched to a gene: 2. TCRdb's table, derived via immunoSEQ multiplex PCR, lists solely in-frame clones and lacks some. Altogether about 1,800,000 clones are present, approximately 94% being singletons, with the ten largest covering 1% to 1.5%. The naive CD8 fraction comprised CD45RO-negative cells positively selected for CCR7 and excluded terminally differentiated effector memory CD45RA+ cells. The donors were all Caucasian adults (living in Nashville, Tennessee). Note on this clone: As yet, its antigen is unknown. This CDR3 is also generated by other DNA sequences in the sample.

The receptor was derived from a man in his late teens or twenties in good health. The sample consisted of naive CD8+ T cells sorted from blood. The rearrangement links TRBV18 to TRBJ2-7; TRBD1 matches 9 bases. The CDR3 DNA follows: TGTGCCAGCTCACTTGGACAGGGGTACGAGCAGTACTTC. It specifies CASSLGQGYEQYF.